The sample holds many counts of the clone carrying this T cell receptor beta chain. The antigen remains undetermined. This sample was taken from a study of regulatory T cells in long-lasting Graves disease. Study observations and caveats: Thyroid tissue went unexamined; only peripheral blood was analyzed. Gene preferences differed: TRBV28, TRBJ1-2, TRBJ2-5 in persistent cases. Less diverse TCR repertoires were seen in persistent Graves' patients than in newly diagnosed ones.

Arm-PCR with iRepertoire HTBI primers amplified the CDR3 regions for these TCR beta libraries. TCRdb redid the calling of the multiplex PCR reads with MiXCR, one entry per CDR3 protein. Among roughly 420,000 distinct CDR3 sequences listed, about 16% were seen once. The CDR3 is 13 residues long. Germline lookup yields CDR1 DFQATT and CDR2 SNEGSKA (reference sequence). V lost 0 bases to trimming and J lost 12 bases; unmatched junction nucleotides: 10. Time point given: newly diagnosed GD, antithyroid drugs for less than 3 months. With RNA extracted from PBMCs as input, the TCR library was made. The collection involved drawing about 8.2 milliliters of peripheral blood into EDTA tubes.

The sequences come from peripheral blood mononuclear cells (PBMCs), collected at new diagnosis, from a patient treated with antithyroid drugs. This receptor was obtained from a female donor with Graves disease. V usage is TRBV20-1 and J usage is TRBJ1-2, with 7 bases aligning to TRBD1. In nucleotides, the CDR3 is TGCAGTGCTAGAGAACCCAGAAAGACAGGGCACACCTTC. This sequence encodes CSAREPRKTGHTF.